The 32 T cell receptor beta chains presented below share a single source sample, sequenced in a study of spatial heterogeneity in lung cancer (dated by TCRdb to the late 2010s). Beyond this particular receptor, the publication reports: The tumor nonsynonymous mutation count correlated with the number of expanded alpha and beta TCRs within the tumor.

Receptors were amplified or captured by 5' RACE. Sequencing relied on a NextSeq 500. TCRdb reran the public reads through fastp at Q25 and MiXCR, keeping productive beta chains. For every CDR3 protein sequence, its rows merge into one entry that carries the most common genes and DNA. Counted in this sample were over 15,000 distinct CDR3 sequences; 5.8% of them appeared once. The top ten clones comprise 9% to 12% of the sample. In the paper's terms, the time point label means: sample taken at primary tumor resection. No cognate antigen is known for these TCRs. The sample was lung tumor tissue, taken at surgery. The origin of the receptors is a female donor with early-stage non-small cell lung cancer.

This clonotype was counted ten times or more. This beta chain is off target for a library built for alpha chains, so its abundance means little. As DNA, the CDR3 is TGCGCCAGCAGAATAATACGGGACCGAGTATTGAATGAGCAGTTCTTC. Amino acid sequence: CASRIIRDRVLNEQFF. This chain connects TRBV10-1 to TRBJ2-1; TRBD1 or TRBD2 may be the D gene (5 bases each). From germline, CDR1 is WNHNN and CDR2 SYGVQD (reference sequence). With 6 bases removed from V and 7 bases from J, the gap between germline ends came to 22 bases. The CDR3 is 16 amino acids.

This clonotype has at least ten counts. This beta chain came through as a stray read in a library set up for alpha chains, and its size says little. CDR3 region: CSARVFEDTQYF. The CDR3 DNA reads TGCAGTGCTAGAGTCTTCGAGGATACGCAGTATTTT. This rearrangement joins TRBV20-1 to TRBJ2-3, with D unclear. Germline CDR1 and CDR2: DFQATT and SNEGSKA (reference sequence). The CDR3 is made up of 12 amino acids. Trimming stripped 1 base from V and 6 bases from J, with 8 bases between.

The table lists this clonotype with many counts. The library was prepared for alpha chains; this beta chain is a stray read, so its frequency means little. The rearrangement joins TRBV10-2 to TRBJ2-7; no clear D gene. Trimming pared 4 bases from V and 2 bases from J, leaving 9 bases between. This CDR3 has 13 residues. Germline V gives CDR1 WSHSY, CDR2 SAAADI. The CDR3 DNA is TGCGCCAGCAGTGCCCGAGTAGCCTACGAGCAGTACTTC. As protein: CASSARVAYEQYF.

About this clonotype itself: In a library made to pick up alpha chains, this beta chain is a stray read with a size that means little. This chain uses TRBV5-6 with TRBJ2-1, with 8 bases lining up with TRBD1. Germline V lookup: CDR1 SGHDT, CDR2 YYEEEE. CDR3 length equals 15 residues. V gave up 5 bases and J gave up 1 base; unmatched junction bases: 5. CDR3 DNA: TGTGCCAGCAGTCGAGGACAGGGATCCTACAATGAGCAGTTCTTC. It is translated as CASSRGQGSYNEQFF.

Many counts were recorded for this clonotype. Because the library targeted alpha chains, this beta chain is an off-target read whose size means little. The rearrangement uses TRBV28 and TRBJ1-4; a possible D gene is TRBD1 (6 bases). The CDR3 is 14 residues long. V was clipped by 6 bases and J by 4 bases, with 12 bases between them. Germline V gene data show CDR1 as MDHEN and CDR2 as SYDVKM. CDR3 sequence reads: CASSTGSDNEKLFF. CDR3 nucleotide sequence: TGTGCCAGCAGCACAGGGTCTGATAATGAAAAACTGTTTTTT.

This clonotype has ten or more counts. This beta chain is an unintended read in a library built for alpha chains; its size means little. The chain combines TRBV9 with TRBJ2-2, with 8 bases identical to TRBD2. Germline CDR1 is SGDLS and CDR2 is YYNGEE. V lost 3 bases to trimming and J lost 3 bases; unmatched junction nucleotides: 4. This CDR3 comprises 15 residues. CDR3 sequence reads: CASSELAEYTGELFF. The CDR3 DNA follows: TGTGCCAGCAGCGAACTAGCGGAGTACACCGGGGAGCTGTTTTTT.

This clonotype was counted a few times. This beta chain came through as a stray read in a library set up for alpha chains, and its size says little. The rearrangement uses TRBV5-1 and TRBJ2-1, with D tentatively TRBD1 (6 bases). The germline CDR1 and CDR2 sequences are SGHRS and YFSETQ. Between the trimmed V and J ends, which lost 7 bases and 2 bases, there was a span of 13 bases. There are 14 residues in the CDR3. CDR3 amino acids: CASHQGSTYNEQFF. The CDR3 bases are TGCGCCAGCCATCAGGGGTCAACCTACAATGAGCAGTTCTTC.

This clonotype was picked up many times. This beta chain is a stray read from a library made for alpha chains; its abundance is not meaningful. This chain joins TRBV6-4 and TRBJ2-3; 11 bases are shared with TRBD2. V dropped 10 bases and J dropped 6; count of bases not matched to a gene: 9. The CDR3 loop spans 14 amino acids. Per germline, CDR1 MRHNA and CDR2 SNTAGT. The CDR3 sequence: CATPGLAGGDTQYF. CDR3 DNA sequence: TGTGCCACCCCCGGTCTAGCGGGAGGCGATACGCAGTATTTT.

This clonotype was recorded at least ten times. This beta chain came through as a stray read in a library set up for alpha chains, and its size says little. The chain combines TRBV2 with TRBJ1-6; 10 bases are shared with TRBD1. The V segment lost 8 bases and the J segment 9 bases; nucleotides outside the gene matches: 1. The CDR3 sequence is 12 residues long. Germline values: CDR1 SNHLY, CDR2 FYNNEI. CDR3 in DNA: TGTGCCAGCGGGACAGGGGTTTCACCCCTCCACTTT. Its translation: CASGTGVSPLHF.

Ten or more counts support this clonotype. For a library built for alpha chains, this beta chain is a stray read; little rests on its size. The genes are TRBV27 and TRBJ2-6; no definite D call. The CDR3 loop spans 15 amino acids. Trimming took off 5 bases at V and 0 bases at J, with 8 bases between the two ends. The germline V gene has CDR1 MNHEY and CDR2 SMNVEV (reference sequence). CDR3 bases: TGTGCCAGCAGTAGCGACGGCTCTGGGGCCAACGTCCTGACTTTC. Amino acids: CASSSDGSGANVLTF.

This clonotype was detected ten times or more. This beta chain lies outside the target of a library built for alpha chains; its clone size means little. This rearrangement joins TRBV29-1 to TRBJ2-4; TRBD1 aligns across 12 bases. Trimming cost V 7 bases and J 5 bases; bases outside gene matches: 9. The germline V gene encodes CDR1 SQVTM and CDR2 ANQGSEA. The CDR3 sequence is 15 residues long. The CDR3 region is CSALPRDRGQNIQYF. In DNA, the CDR3 is TGCAGCGCCCTCCCCCGGGACAGGGGGCAAAACATTCAGTACTTC.

Comments on this clonotype: This beta chain lies outside the target of a library built for alpha chains; its clone size means little. The V and J genes are TRBV5-1 and TRBJ2-3, with unresolved D. The CDR3 runs 14 residues. The germline V and J ends were trimmed by 5 bases and 0 bases, with 10 bases remaining between them. CDR1 and CDR2 from the germline V gene are SGHRS and YFSETQ. The chain's CDR3 is CASRGFASTDTQYF. The CDR3 nucleotides read TGCGCCAGCAGGGGGTTTGCTAGCACAGATACGCAGTATTTT.

This clonotype has at least ten counts. The library was built for alpha chains, so this beta chain is an off-target read and its size means little. The chain carries TRBV7-9 and TRBJ2-5; possibly TRBD1 for D (6 bases). V dropped 2 bases and J dropped 2 bases, with 9 bases sitting between them. The CDR3 length is 14 residues. The germline V gene has CDR1 SEHNR and CDR2 FQNEAQ (reference sequence). Here the CDR3 reads CASSLFGQQETQYF. The CDR3, as DNA: TGTGCCAGCAGCTTATTCGGACAGCAAGAGACCCAGTACTTC.

In this sample, this clonotype is medium-sized (0.01 to 0.1%). As an off-target read in a library built for alpha chains, this beta chain has a frequency of little significance. CDR3 nucleotide sequence: TGTGCCAGCAGCGTAGACGTCCGGGATACGCAGTATTTT. Its protein is CASSVDVRDTQYF. The V call is TRBV9, the J call TRBJ2-3; D remains unclear. V dropped 0 bases and J dropped 6 bases, with 8 bases sitting between them. The CDR3 covers 13 residues. Germline CDR1 SGDLS, CDR2 YYNGEE.

This clonotype was seen at least ten times. This beta chain was picked up by a library intended for alpha chains and is off target, so its count carries little meaning. V is TRBV5-4 and J is TRBJ2-5; 7 bases match TRBD1. This CDR3 has 14 amino acids. Germline CDR1 and CDR2: SGHNT and YYREEE (reference sequence). V shed 3 bases and J 2 bases; nucleotides not matched to a gene: 4. This chain's CDR3 is CASSSRDSQETQYF. CDR3 bases: TGTGCCAGCAGCTCCCGGGACAGTCAAGAGACCCAGTACTTC. The full variable domain, rest sourced from reference TRBV5-4 and TRBJ2-5, is ETGVTQSPTHLIKTRGQQVTLRCSSQSGHNTVSWYQQALGQGPQFIFQYYREEENGRGNFPPRFSGLQFPNYSSELNVNALELDDSALYLCASSSRDSQETQYFGPGTRLLVL.

This clonotype is categorized as medium-sized. Because this beta chain is a stray read in a library intended to capture alpha chains, its abundance should not be given much weight. The chain employs TRBV2 and TRBJ2-1; the match to TRBD2 covers 8 bases. CDR1 and CDR2 (germline): SNHLY, FYNNEI. The CDR3 runs 17 residues. V was pared by 6 bases and J by 4 bases, with 14 bases of the junction left unmatched. The CDR3 loop is CASRPDSGIGGYNEQFF. Written as DNA, the CDR3 is TGTGCCAGCAGGCCCGATAGCGGGATTGGAGGATACAATGAGCAGTTCTTC.

In its sample, this clonotype was seen a few times. This beta chain is a stray read from a library made for alpha chains; its abundance is not meaningful. The rearrangement links TRBV3-1 to TRBJ2-7; 8 nucleotides match TRBD1. The junction had 0 bases not matched to a gene; V was cut back by 1 base and J by 4 bases. Per germline, CDR1 LGHDT and CDR2 YNNKEL (reference sequence). This CDR3 contains 13 residues. The CDR3, as DNA: TGTGCCAGCAGCCAAGGACAGGGGTACGAGCAGTACTTC. Protein product: CASSQGQGYEQYF.

This clonotype has a count of ten or more. Being off target in a library aimed at alpha chains, this beta chain has a size of little meaning. The rearrangement joins TRBV20-1 to TRBJ2-6; a possible D gene is TRBD1 (5 bases). The CDR3 extends over 14 amino acids. The germline V gene encodes CDR1 DFQATT and CDR2 SNEGSKA (reference sequence). V gave up 5 bases and J gave up 2 bases, with 10 bases separating them. The CDR3 is CSAPRVPGANVLTF. CDR3 bases: TGCAGTGCTCCCAGGGTACCTGGGGCCAACGTCCTGACTTTC.

Concerning this clonotype: The library was prepared for alpha chains; this beta chain is a stray read, so its frequency means little. The chain links TRBV7-3 to TRBJ2-1; a weak D match, TRBD1 (5 bases). From germline, CDR1 is SGHTA and CDR2 FQGTGA. V was clipped by 3 bases and J by 4 bases, with 13 bases between them. This CDR3 region has 15 residues. The CDR3 region has the DNA TGTGCCAGCAGCTTCGTCGCGGACACTTACAATGAGCAGTTCTTC. Translating gives CASSFVADTYNEQFF.

Ten or more counts support this clonotype. This beta chain is off target for a library built for alpha chains, so its abundance means little. The J gene is TRBJ1-1, the V gene TRBV20-1; D unresolved. CDR1 DFQATT and CDR2 SNEGSKA come from the germline V gene (reference sequence). The CDR3 is 11 amino acids. CDR3 in DNA: TGCAGAGCGACCCAGAACACTGAAGCTTTCTTT. Its protein is CRATQNTEAFF.

This clonotype showed up many times. For a library built for alpha chains, this beta chain is a stray read; little rests on its size. The V gene is TRBV7-3, the J gene TRBJ1-5; no clear D gene. Germline V lookup: CDR1 SGHTA, CDR2 FQGTGA. Deletions cut 5 bases from V and 3 bases from J, with 8 bases between. The CDR3 has 13 residues. The CDR3: CASSSGANQPQHF. In DNA, the CDR3 is TGTGCCAGCAGCAGCGGCGCCAATCAGCCCCAGCATTTT.

Turning to this clonotype: This beta chain is off target for a library built for alpha chains, so its abundance means little. The chain combines TRBV7-6 with TRBJ2-1; 9 nucleotides line up with TRBD2. Germline lookup yields CDR1 SGHVS and CDR2 FNYEAQ. The V segment lost 4 bases and the J segment 4 bases; nucleotides outside the gene matches: 17. The CDR3 is 19 residues long. CDR3 region: CASSSPLGSGSSSYNEQFF. The CDR3 coding sequence is TGTGCCAGCAGCTCCCCTCTAGGTAGCGGGAGCTCTTCGTACAATGAGCAGTTCTTC. Full variable domain (remainder filled in from reference TRBV7-6 and TRBJ2-1): GAGVSQSPRYKVTKRGQDVALRCDPISGHVSLYWYRQALGQGPEFLTYFNYEAQQDKSGLPNDRFSAERPEGSISTLTIQRTEQRDSAMYRCASSSPLGSGSSSYNEQFFGPGTRLTVL.

There are many counts of this clonotype. Because this beta chain is a stray read in a library intended to capture alpha chains, its abundance should not be given much weight. V and J are TRBV12-3 or TRBV12-4 and TRBJ2-6; D is unclear. This CDR3 is built from 14 residues. V was clipped by 7 bases and J by 0 bases, with 7 bases between them. The CDR3 bases are TGTGCCAGCAACGAGCACTCTGGGGCCAACGTCCTGACTTTC. The encoded protein is CASNEHSGANVLTF.

A note on this clonotype: This beta chain is a stray read from a library made for alpha chains; its abundance is not meaningful. The chain employs TRBV25-1 and TRBJ2-3; D ambiguous. V was pared by 0 bases and J by 2 bases, with 12 bases between. This CDR3 contains 16 residues. From germline, CDR1 is MGHDK and CDR2 SYGVNS. The CDR3 spells CASSEYSAEPTDTQYF. For the CDR3, the DNA is TGTGCCAGCAGTGAATACTCGGCTGAACCCACAGATACGCAGTATTTT.

In the case of this clonotype: This beta chain is off target for a library built for alpha chains, so its abundance means little. The chain recombines TRBV5-1 with TRBJ2-3; D is undetermined. Trimming took off 3 bases at V and 0 bases at J, with 11 bases between the two ends. CDR1 is SGHRS and CDR2 is YFSETQ in the germline V gene. The CDR3 has 15 amino acids. CDR3 bases: TGCGCCAGCAGCTCCCCCTTGAGAAGCACAGATACGCAGTATTTT. It is translated as CASSSPLRSTDTQYF.

By sample fraction, this clonotype is medium-sized. A library made for alpha chains picked up this beta chain off target, so its size means little. CDR3 nucleotides: TGTGCCAGCAGCCGGGACAGGGGGCGCAAAGATACGCAGTATTTT. This encodes CASSRDRGRKDTQYF. The chain uses TRBV12-3 or TRBV12-4 and TRBJ2-3; 12 bases map to TRBD1. The junction had 6 bases not matched to a gene; V was cut back by 6 bases and J by 5 bases. This CDR3 is built from 15 residues.

In its sample, this clonotype was seen many times. This beta chain is off target for a library built for alpha chains, so its abundance means little. The genes are TRBV7-9 and TRBJ2-7, with D tentatively TRBD2 (5 bases). The length of the CDR3 is 15 residues. The germline V and J ends were trimmed by 5 bases and 5 bases, with 19 bases remaining between them. Germline V gene sequence: CDR1 SEHNR, CDR2 FQNEAQ (reference sequence). CDR3 bases: TGTGCCAGCAGCCAGTCGGAGGACCTCAAGGACGAGCAGTACTTC. It specifies CASSQSEDLKDEQYF. Supplemented by reference TRBV7-9 and TRBJ2-7, the full variable domain reads DTGVSQNPRHKITKRGQNVTFRCDPISEHNRLYWYRQTLGQGPEFLTYFQNEAQLEKSRLLSDRFSAERPKGSFSTLEIQRTEQGDSAMYLCASSQSEDLKDEQYFGPGTRLTVT.

On this clonotype itself: The size of this beta chain means little, since it is a stray read in a library made for alpha chains. This sequence joins TRBV12-3 or TRBV12-4 and TRBJ1-2, with TRBD1 identical over 9 bases. The CDR3 length is 13 residues. V lost 6 bases and J lost 4; bases outside the gene matches: 3. For the CDR3, the DNA is TGTGCCAGCAGACTGGGACAGGGCTATGGCTACACCTTC. Amino acids: CASRLGQGYGYTF.

At least ten counts were recorded for this clonotype. Since it is a stray read in a library aimed at alpha chains, this beta chain has a size that is not meaningful. The chain has TRBV30 and TRBJ2-2; D unresolved. CDR1 GTSNPN and CDR2 SVGIG come from the germline V gene (reference sequence). The V gene lost 2 bases and the J gene lost 4 bases, with 11 bases spanning the gap. The CDR3 consists of 14 residues. The CDR3 DNA reads as TGTGCCTGGAGTAGGGTTAAAGGCACCGGGGAGCTGTTTTTT. This codes for CAWSRVKGTGELFF.

This clonotype was found many times. This beta chain is off target for a library built for alpha chains, so its abundance means little. The chain employs TRBV24-1 and TRBJ2-3; D possibly corresponds to TRBD1 (6 bases). CDR3 size: 14 residues. Between the trimmed V and J ends, which lost 1 base and 6 bases, there was a span of 10 bases. Looked up from germline, CDR1 is KGHDR and CDR2 is SFDVKD. The CDR3 DNA reads as TGTGCCACCAGTGATTTCTCTAGGGGGGATACGCAGTATTTT. Translating gives CATSDFSRGDTQYF.

This clonotype is classed as medium-sized. This beta chain is an off-target read within a library intended for alpha chains, so its frequency means little. This chain uses TRBV30 with TRBJ1-5, with a possible D match to TRBD1 (6 bases). Looked up from germline, CDR1 is GTSNPN and CDR2 is SVGIG (reference sequence). Trimming took off 0 bases at V and 6 bases at J, with 18 bases between the two ends. This CDR3 contains 16 residues. This CDR3 is CAWSVQGKGRLQPQHF. CDR3 DNA sequence: TGTGCCTGGAGTGTACAGGGAAAAGGACGTCTTCAGCCCCAGCATTTT.

This clonotype was detected ten times or more. Being off target in a library aimed at alpha chains, this beta chain has a size of little meaning. The chain couples TRBV30 to TRBJ2-2; the D gene is possibly TRBD2 (5 bases). CDR1 GTSNPN and CDR2 SVGIG come from the germline V gene (reference sequence). The CDR3 spans 12 residues. V gave up 2 bases and J gave up 5 bases, with 6 bases separating them. CDR3 DNA sequence: TGTGCCTGGAGTCGAGGGACCGGGGAGCTGTTTTTT. Residues: CAWSRGTGELFF. The entire variable domain, with the rest obtained from reference TRBV30 and TRBJ2-2, is as follows: SQTIHQWPATLVQPVGSPLSLECTVEGTSNPNLYWYRQAAGRGLQLLFYSVGIGQISSEVPQNLSASRPQDRQFILSSKKLLLSDSGFYLCAWSRGTGELFFGEGSRLTVL.